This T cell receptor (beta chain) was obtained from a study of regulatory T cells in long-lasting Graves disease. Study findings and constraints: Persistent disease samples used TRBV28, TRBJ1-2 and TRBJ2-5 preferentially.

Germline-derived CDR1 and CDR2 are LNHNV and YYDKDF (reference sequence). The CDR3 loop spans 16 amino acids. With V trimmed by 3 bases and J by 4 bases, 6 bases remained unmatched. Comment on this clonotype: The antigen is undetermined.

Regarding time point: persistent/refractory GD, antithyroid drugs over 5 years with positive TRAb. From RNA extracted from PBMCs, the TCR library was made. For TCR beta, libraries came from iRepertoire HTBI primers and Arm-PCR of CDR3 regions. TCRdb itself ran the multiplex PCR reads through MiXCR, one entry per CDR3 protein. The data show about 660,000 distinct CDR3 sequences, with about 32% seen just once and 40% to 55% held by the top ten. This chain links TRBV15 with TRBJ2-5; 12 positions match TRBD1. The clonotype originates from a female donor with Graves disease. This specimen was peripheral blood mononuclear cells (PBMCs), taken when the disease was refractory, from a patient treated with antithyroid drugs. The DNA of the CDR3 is TGTGCCACCAGCAGTCCGGGACAGGGGGCGGGAGAGACCCAGTACTTC. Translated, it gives CATSSPGQGAGETQYF.